Listed below are T cell receptor beta chains from one sample, sequenced in a study of cytomegalovirus exposure and HLA in healthy donors. Produced via immunoSEQ multiplex PCR; TCRdb's table is partial and in-frame only. The repertoire holds about 160,000 clones, with 65% to 85% as singletons. Sequencing was carried out using PBMCs. The origin of the receptors is a man aged 45-65 years in good health and CMV-seropositive. CDR3s leave out the opening cysteine and the closing phenylalanine or tryptophan. A row's size may be missing; if present it is once, few, many or a size class.

j_gene	v_gene	abundance	len	CDR3aa
TRBJ2-2	TRBV7-3	.	11	ASSDQGGGELF
TRBJ2-7	TRBV4-2	.	16	ASSQVGTGTRSSYEQY
TRBJ2-7	TRBV4-1	.	12	ASSRGTGISEQY
TRBJ1-2	TRBV5-1	.	13	ASSHPPGRDYGYT
TRBJ1-1	TRBV6-5	.	10	ASRALNTEAF
TRBJ1-4	TRBV28	.	12	ASCSWGPWEKLF
TRBJ1-6	TRBV6-5	.	10	ASSTGESPLH
TRBJ1-2	TRBV2	.	13	ASSELRARSDGYT
TRBJ1-1	TRBV6-6	few	11	ASSYAGEGEAF
TRBJ1-1	TRBV6-6	.	11	ASSYSSGSQAF
TRBJ1-1	TRBV6-5	.	14	ASSYPRQGGITEAF